These 13 T cell receptor beta chains came from one sample sequenced in a study of blood T cells in healthy people across ages. Next came a second PCR, run for about 6 to 11 cycles, which used a sample-barcoded 5' primer along with a J-beta primer mix. TCRdb analysed the 5' RACE reads with MiXCR anew, one entry per CDR3 protein. The sample includes 780,000 or so distinct CDR3 sequences, about 55% of them seen just once. The sample taken for sequencing was blood. All receptors come from an older man in good health.

The chain uses TRBV6-5 and TRBJ2-5, with 10 positions matching TRBD2. The CDR3 loop spans 14 amino acids. With 6 bases clipped from V and 4 bases from J, the junction kept 5 bases outside the gene matches. Germline-derived CDR1 and CDR2 are MNHEY and SVGAGI. CDR3 sequence (DNA): TGTGCCAGCAGACTAGCGGGGAGGTTAGAGACCCAGTACTTC. Translated, it gives CASRLAGRLETQYF.

This rearrangement joins TRBV27 to TRBJ2-5, with D possibly TRBD1 on 6 matching bases. The V gene's germline CDR1 is MNHEY and CDR2 SMNVEV (reference sequence). The CDR3 consists of 15 residues. V was clipped by 1 base and J by 3 bases, with 12 bases between them. Here the CDR3 reads CASSLFARGKETQYF. The CDR3, as DNA: TGTGCCAGCAGTTTATTCGCCAGGGGAAAAGAGACCCAGTACTTC.

Written as DNA, the CDR3 is TGTGCCAGCAGCCAGATAGGTACTGAAGCTTTCTTT. The encoded protein is CASSQIGTEAFF. The V call is TRBV14, the J call TRBJ1-1; D is unresolved. V was clipped by 3 bases and J by 5 bases, with 7 bases between them. Germline V gene sequence: CDR1 SGHDN, CDR2 FVKESK. CDR3 length: 12 amino acids.

A single count supports this clonotype. The V call is TRBV18, the J call TRBJ2-3; perhaps TRBD2 as D (6 bases). Trimming shortened V by 3 bases and J by 3 bases, and 13 bases separated the two germline ends. This CDR3 is 15 amino acids long. CDR1 and CDR2 (germline): KGHSH, LQKENI. The CDR3 spells CASSPPGRRTDTQYF. CDR3 coding DNA: TGTGCCAGCTCACCCCCAGGGAGGAGGACAGATACGCAGTATTTT.

This clonotype was seen a single time. The chain uses TRBV6-6 and TRBJ2-6, with D possibly matching TRBD1 (5 bases). This CDR3 contains 15 residues. V lost 7 bases and J lost 4, with 14 bases in between. Germline CDR1 MNHNY, CDR2 SVGAGI (reference sequence). The CDR3 sequence is CASTIFRAGANVLTF. DNA of the CDR3: TGTGCCAGCACCATTTTCAGGGCCGGGGCCAACGTCCTGACTTTC.

The J gene is TRBJ1-1, the V gene TRBV28; 7 bases fit TRBD1. Germline-derived CDR1 and CDR2 are MDHEN and SYDVKM. The CDR3 extends over 11 amino acids. The ends lost 7 bases at V and 11 bases at J; junction bases unmatched: 7. The CDR3 sequence: CASTMTGIAFF. The CDR3 DNA reads TGTGCCAGCACCATGACAGGGATCGCTTTCTTT.

In regard to this clonotype: One junction end does not reproduce the germline sequence, and a read error may be involved. The chain links TRBV12-3 or TRBV12-4 to TRBJ2-5; 9 bases are shared with TRBD2. CDR3 size: 16 residues. The CDR3 bases are TGTGCCAACAGTTCCGGGACTAGCCTGTACCAAGAGACCCAGTACTTC. Translated, it gives CANSSGTSLYQETQYF.

The V gene is TRBV10-1, the J gene TRBJ2-5, with a tentative D call TRBD2 (5 bases). V was cut by 6 bases and J by 8 bases, with 19 bases left in between. This CDR3 comprises 14 residues. Germline V lookup: CDR1 WNHNN, CDR2 SYGVQD (reference sequence). CDR3 region: CASSSESRVDTQYF. As DNA, the CDR3 is TGCGCCAGCAGCTCTGAGTCGCGGGTCGATACCCAGTACTTC.

The chain joins TRBV5-4 to TRBJ1-1; possibly TRBD1 for D (5 bases). Trimming left V 1 base short and J 0 bases short, with 16 bases between. CDR1 and CDR2 (germline): SGHNT, YYREEE (reference sequence). This CDR3 contains 17 residues. CDR3 in DNA: TGTGCCAGCAGCTTGCCTCCGGCAGACAGTTTGAACACTGAAGCTTTCTTT. This sequence encodes CASSLPPADSLNTEAFF.

This chain joins TRBV6-5 and TRBJ2-5, with D tentatively TRBD1 (6 bases). The germline V and J ends were trimmed by 8 bases and 7 bases, with 17 bases remaining between them. This CDR3 contains 13 residues. Germline CDR1 and CDR2: MNHEY and SVGAGI. The CDR3 sequence is CASGNWDTLTQYF. The DNA of the CDR3 is TGTGCCAGCGGAAATTGGGACACCTTGACCCAGTACTTC.

This clonotype was counted between two and nine times. The rearrangement uses TRBV20-1 and TRBJ2-5; D unclear. The V end lost 3 bases, the J end lost 11 bases, and 16 bases lay between the germline ends. Germline V gene sequence: CDR1 DFQATT, CDR2 SNEGSKA (reference sequence). CDR3 length equals 12 residues. DNA of the CDR3: TGCAGTGCTAGCGCAGGCCATGATTTGCAGTACTTC. Translating it yields CSASAGHDLQYF.

CDR3 DNA: TGTGCCAGCAGTGAAGGGGGACAATTTGCCTATGGCTACACCTTC. Its protein product is CASSEGGQFAYGYTF. The J gene is TRBJ1-2, the V gene TRBV25-1; a weak D match, TRBD1 (6 bases). CDR1 and CDR2 (germline): MGHDK, SYGVNS. V lost 2 bases, J lost 4 bases, and 14 bases lay in between. This CDR3 spans 15 amino acids.

V gene TRBV9 combines with J gene TRBJ1-1, with 11 bases aligning to TRBD1. The CDR3 has 15 amino acids. V was pared by 3 bases and J by 5 bases, with 6 bases of the junction left unmatched. The germline gives CDR1 SGDLS, CDR2 YYNGEE. Written as DNA, the CDR3 is TGTGCCAGCAGCGCCGGACAGGGGGCTTATACTGAAGCTTTCTTT. Its protein is CASSAGQGAYTEAFF.